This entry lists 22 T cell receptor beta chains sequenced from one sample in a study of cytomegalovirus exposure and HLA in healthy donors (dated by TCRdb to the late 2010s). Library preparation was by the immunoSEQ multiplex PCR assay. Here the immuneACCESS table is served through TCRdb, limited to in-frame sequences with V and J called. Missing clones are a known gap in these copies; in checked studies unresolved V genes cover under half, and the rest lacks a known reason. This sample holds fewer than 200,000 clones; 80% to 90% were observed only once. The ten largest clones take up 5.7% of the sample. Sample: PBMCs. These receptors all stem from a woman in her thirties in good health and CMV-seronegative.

CDR3 DNA sequence: TGTGCCAGCAGCTTAGGATCCGGGACTCAACCCTTGGAGCAGTACTTC. Amino acids: CASSLGSGTQPLEQYF. This sequence joins TRBV7-9 and TRBJ2-7; possibly TRBD2 for D (6 bases). Per germline, CDR1 SEHNR and CDR2 FQNEAQ (reference sequence). The length of the CDR3 is 16 residues. Trimming stripped 1 base from V and 7 bases from J, with 20 bases between.

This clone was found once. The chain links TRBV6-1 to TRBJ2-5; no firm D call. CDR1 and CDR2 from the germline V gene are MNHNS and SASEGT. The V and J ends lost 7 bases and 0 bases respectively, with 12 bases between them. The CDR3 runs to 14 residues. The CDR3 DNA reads TGTGCCAGCACCCTGGGGATGTACCAAGAGACCCAGTACTTC. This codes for CASTLGMYQETQYF.

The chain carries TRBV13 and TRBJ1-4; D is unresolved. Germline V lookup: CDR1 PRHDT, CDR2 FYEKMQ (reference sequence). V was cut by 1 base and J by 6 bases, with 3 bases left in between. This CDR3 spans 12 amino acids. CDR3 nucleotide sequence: TGTGCCAGCAGCTTAGAAGATGAAAAACTGTTTTTT. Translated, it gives CASSLEDEKLFF. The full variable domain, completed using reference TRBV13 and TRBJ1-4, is AAGVIQSPRHLIKEKRETATLKCYPIPRHDTVYWYQQGPGQDPQFLISFYEKMQSDKGSIPDRFSAQQFSDYHSELNMSSLELGDSALYFCASSLEDEKLFFGSGTQLSVL.

The CDR3, as DNA: TGCGCCAGCAGCTTGGTTGGCACCTCTGGAAACACCATATATTTT. Protein product: CASSLVGTSGNTIYF. The V and J genes are TRBV5-1 and TRBJ1-3; D is unresolved. The V end was cut by 0 bases, the J end by 0 bases, with 7 bases between. Germline loops: CDR1 SGHRS, CDR2 YFSETQ. This CDR3 comprises 15 residues.

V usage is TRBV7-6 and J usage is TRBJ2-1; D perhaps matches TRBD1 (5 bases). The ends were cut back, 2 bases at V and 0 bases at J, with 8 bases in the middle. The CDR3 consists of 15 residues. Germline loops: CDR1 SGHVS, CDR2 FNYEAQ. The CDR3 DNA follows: TGTGCCAGCAGCTTAACTCAGGGCTCCTACAATGAGCAGTTCTTC. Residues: CASSLTQGSYNEQFF.

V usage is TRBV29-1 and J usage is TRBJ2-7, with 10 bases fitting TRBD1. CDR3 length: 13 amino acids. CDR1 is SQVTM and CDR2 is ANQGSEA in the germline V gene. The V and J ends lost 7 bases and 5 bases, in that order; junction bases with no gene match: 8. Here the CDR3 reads CSAGQGVSNEQYF. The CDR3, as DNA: TGCAGCGCCGGACAGGGGGTAAGCAACGAGCAGTACTTC.

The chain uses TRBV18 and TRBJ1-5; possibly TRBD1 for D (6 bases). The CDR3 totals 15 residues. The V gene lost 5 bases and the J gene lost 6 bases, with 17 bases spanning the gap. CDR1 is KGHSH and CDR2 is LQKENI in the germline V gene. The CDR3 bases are TGTGCCAGCTCAGCTAAGGTGGGGGCTGGTCAGCCCCAGCATTTT. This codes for CASSAKVGAGQPQHF.

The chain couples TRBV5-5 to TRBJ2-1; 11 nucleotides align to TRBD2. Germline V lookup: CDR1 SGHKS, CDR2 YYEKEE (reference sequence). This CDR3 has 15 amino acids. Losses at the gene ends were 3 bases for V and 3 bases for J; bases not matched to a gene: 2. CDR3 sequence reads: CASSSTSGIYNEQFF. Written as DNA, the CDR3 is TGTGCCAGCAGCTCGACTAGCGGGATCTACAATGAGCAGTTCTTC. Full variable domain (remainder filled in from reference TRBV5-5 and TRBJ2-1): DAGVTQSPTHLIKTRGQQVTLRCSPISGHKSVSWYQQVLGQGPQFIFQYYEKEERGRGNFPDRFSARQFPNYSSELNVNALLLGDSALYLCASSSTSGIYNEQFFGPGTRLTVL.

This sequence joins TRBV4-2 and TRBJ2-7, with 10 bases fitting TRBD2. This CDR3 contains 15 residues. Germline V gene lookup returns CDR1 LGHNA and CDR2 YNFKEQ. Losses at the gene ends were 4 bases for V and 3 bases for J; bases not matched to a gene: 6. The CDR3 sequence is CASSRILAGDYEQYF. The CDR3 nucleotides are TGTGCCAGCAGCCGAATCCTAGCGGGAGACTACGAGCAGTACTTC.

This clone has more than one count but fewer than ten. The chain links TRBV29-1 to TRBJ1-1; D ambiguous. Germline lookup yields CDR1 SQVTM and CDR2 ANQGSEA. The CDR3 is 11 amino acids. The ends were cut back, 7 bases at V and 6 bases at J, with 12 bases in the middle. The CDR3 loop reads CSGDSGSEAFF. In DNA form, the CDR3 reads TGCAGCGGCGATTCGGGGTCTGAAGCTTTCTTT.

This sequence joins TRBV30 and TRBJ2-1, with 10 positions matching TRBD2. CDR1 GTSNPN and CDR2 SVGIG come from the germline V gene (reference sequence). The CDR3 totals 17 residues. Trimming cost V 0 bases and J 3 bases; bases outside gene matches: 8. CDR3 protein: CAWSVFVGTSVYNEQFF. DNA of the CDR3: TGTGCCTGGAGTGTTTTCGTCGGGACTAGCGTCTACAATGAGCAGTTCTTC.

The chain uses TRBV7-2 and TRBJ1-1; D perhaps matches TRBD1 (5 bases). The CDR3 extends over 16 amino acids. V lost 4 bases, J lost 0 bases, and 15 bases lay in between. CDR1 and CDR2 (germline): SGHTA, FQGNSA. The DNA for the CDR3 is TGTGCCAGCAGCTACCAGGCCCAGGGCGTGAACACTGAAGCTTTCTTT. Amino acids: CASSYQAQGVNTEAFF. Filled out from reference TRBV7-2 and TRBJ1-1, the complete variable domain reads GAGVSQSPSNKVTEKGKDVELRCDPISGHTALYWYRQSLGQGLEFLIYFQGNSAPDKSGLPSDRFSAERTGGSVSTLTIQRTQQEDSAVYLCASSYQAQGVNTEAFFGQGTRLTVV.

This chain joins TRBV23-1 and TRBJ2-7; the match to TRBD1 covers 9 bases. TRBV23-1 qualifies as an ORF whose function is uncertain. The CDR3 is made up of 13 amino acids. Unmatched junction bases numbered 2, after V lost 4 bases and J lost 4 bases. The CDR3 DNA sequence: TGCGCCAGCAGTCCGGACAGGGGTTACGAGCAGTACTTC. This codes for CASSPDRGYEQYF.

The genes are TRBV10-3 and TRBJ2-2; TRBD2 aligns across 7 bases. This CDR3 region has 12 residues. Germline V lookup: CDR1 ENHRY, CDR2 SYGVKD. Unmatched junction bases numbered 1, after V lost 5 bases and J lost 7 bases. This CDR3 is CAISPSGGELFF. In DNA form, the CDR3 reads TGTGCCATCAGTCCTAGCGGCGGGGAGCTGTTTTTT.

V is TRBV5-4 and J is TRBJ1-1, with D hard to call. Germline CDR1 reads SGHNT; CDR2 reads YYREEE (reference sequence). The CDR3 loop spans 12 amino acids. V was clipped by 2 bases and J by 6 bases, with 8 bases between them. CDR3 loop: CASSFLRAEAFF. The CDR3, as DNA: TGTGCCAGCAGCTTTTTGAGGGCTGAAGCTTTCTTT. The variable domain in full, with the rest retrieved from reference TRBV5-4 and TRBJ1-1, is ETGVTQSPTHLIKTRGQQVTLRCSSQSGHNTVSWYQQALGQGPQFIFQYYREEENGRGNFPPRFSGLQFPNYSSELNVNALELDDSALYLCASSFLRAEAFFGQGTRLTVV.

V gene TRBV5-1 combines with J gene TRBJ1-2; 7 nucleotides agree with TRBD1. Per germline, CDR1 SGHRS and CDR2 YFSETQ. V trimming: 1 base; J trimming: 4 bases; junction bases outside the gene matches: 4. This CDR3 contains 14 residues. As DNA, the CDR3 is TGCGCCAGCAGCTTGACAGGGGAGGGCTATGGCTACACCTTC. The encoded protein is CASSLTGEGYGYTF. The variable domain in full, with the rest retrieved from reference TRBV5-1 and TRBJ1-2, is KAGVTQTPRYLIKTRGQQVTLSCSPISGHRSVSWYQQTPGQGLQFLFEYFSETQRNKGNFPGRFSGRQFSNSRSEMNVSTLELGDSALYLCASSLTGEGYGYTFGSGTRLTVV.

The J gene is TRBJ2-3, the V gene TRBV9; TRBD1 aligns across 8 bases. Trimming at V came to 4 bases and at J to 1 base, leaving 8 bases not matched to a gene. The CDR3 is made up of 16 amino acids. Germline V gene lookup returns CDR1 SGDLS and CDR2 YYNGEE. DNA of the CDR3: TGTGCCAGCAGCCTCCAGGGGGCTCCTGGCACAGATACGCAGTATTTT. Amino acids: CASSLQGAPGTDTQYF.

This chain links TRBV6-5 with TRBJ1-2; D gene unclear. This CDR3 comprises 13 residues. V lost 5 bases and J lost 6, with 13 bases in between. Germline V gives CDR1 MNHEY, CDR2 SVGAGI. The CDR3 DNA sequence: TGTGCCAGCAGTACCGGGGTGGGTAATGGCTACACCTTC. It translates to CASSTGVGNGYTF.

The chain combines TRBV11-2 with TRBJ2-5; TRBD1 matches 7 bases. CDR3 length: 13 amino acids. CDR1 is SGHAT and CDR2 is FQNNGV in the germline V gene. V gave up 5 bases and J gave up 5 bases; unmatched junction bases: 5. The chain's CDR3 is CASSPTGVETQYF. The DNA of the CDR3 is TGTGCCAGCAGCCCAACAGGGGTGGAGACCCAGTACTTC.

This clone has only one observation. CDR3 bases: TGTGCCAGCAGCTTTGGAGGGTGGGCTGAAGCTTTCTTT. Translating gives CASSFGGWAEAFF. The chain uses TRBV7-9 and TRBJ1-1, with D unclear. The ends were cut back, 3 bases at V and 6 bases at J, with 11 bases in the middle. The CDR3 sequence is 13 residues long. Germline V gene sequence: CDR1 SEHNR, CDR2 FQNEAQ (reference sequence).

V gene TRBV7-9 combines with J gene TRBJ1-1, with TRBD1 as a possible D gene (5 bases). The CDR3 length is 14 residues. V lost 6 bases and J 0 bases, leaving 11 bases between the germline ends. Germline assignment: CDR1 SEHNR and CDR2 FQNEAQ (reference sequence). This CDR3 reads CASSAQGLNTEAFF. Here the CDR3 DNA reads TGTGCCAGCAGTGCCCAGGGCTTGAACACTGAAGCTTTCTTT.

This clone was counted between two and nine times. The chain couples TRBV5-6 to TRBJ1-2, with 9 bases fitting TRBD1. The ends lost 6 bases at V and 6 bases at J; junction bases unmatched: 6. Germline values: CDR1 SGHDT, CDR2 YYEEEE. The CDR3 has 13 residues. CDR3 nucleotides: TGTGCCAGCACCATCTGGACAGGGGATGGCTACACCTTC. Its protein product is CASTIWTGDGYTF.